This TCR beta chain was found in a study of T cell repertoires in cytomegalovirus infection. Background on the study: Peptides in the study included HLA-C-restricted and HLA-B-restricted CMV epitopes. Public TCR beta signature analysis indicated the presence of both CMV infection and matching HLA type.

The V end lost 2 bases, the J end lost 3 bases, and 11 bases lay between the germline ends. This CDR3 region has 14 residues. In germline, CDR1 is SSHAT, CDR2 FNYEAQ (reference sequence). TCRdb re-analysed the reads in MiXCR, keeping a single row per CDR3 protein. Altogether more than 300,000 distinct CDR3 sequences are present, approximately 30% being singletons, with the ten largest covering about 14%. This clonotype occurred a few times. What it recognizes is unknown. Study-level results: CMV-specific TCR beta clonotypes restricted by HLA-C were the ones dominating the ex vivo response.

The J gene is TRBJ2-7, the V gene TRBV7-7, with a weak D call TRBD2 (5 bases). The sequence was obtained from a human donor in good health (CMV status not recorded). Some clones in this sample may be carry-over from other donors' samples. Source: cultured PBMCs, taken from culture after CMV antigen stimulation. The CDR3 DNA follows: TGTGCCAGCAGCTTATCCAGCGCGGGCTACGAGCAGTACTTC. This encodes CASSLSSAGYEQYF. The whole variable domain, filled in from reference TRBV7-7 and TRBJ2-7, reads GAGVSQSPRYKVTKRGQDVTLRCDPISSHATLYWYQQALGQGPEFLTYFNYEAQPDKSGLPSDRFSAERPEGSISTLTIQRTEQRDSAMYRCASSLSSAGYEQYFGPGTRLTVT.